Presented here are 31 T cell receptor beta chains from one specimen sequenced in a study of early T cells in non-severe SARS-CoV-2 infection. TCRdb independently ran MiXCR on the 5' RACE reads; one entry per CDR3 protein. The table lists about 92,000 distinct CDR3 sequences, around 16% of them singletons. Specimen: whole blood. The receptors stem from an adult who was a healthcare worker with PCR-confirmed SARS-CoV-2 infection or an uninfected control (not recorded which).

This clonotype was counted only a few times. The chain recombines TRBV24-1 with TRBJ2-6; 9 positions agree with TRBD1. CDR1 KGHDR and CDR2 SFDVKD come from the germline V gene. J gave up 1 base and V 7 bases, and 7 bases lay outside the gene matches. There are 17 residues in the CDR3. DNA of the CDR3: TGTGCCACCAGCCCCGGACAGGGGATGTCTGGGGCCAACGTCCTGACTTTC. It specifies CATSPGQGMSGANVLTF.

This clonotype was seen many times. The chain recombines TRBV11-2 with TRBJ1-3; unclear D gene. The CDR3 has 18 residues. The V end lost 6 bases, the J end lost 0 bases, and 21 bases lay between the germline ends. The germline CDR1 and CDR2 sequences are SGHAT and FQNNGV. CDR3 nucleotide sequence: TGTGCCAGCAGTTCCAGCGATATGGGTTTTAGCTCTGGAAACACCATATATTTT. Protein sequence: CASSSSDMGFSSGNTIYF.

This clonotype was observed a few times. The rearrangement links TRBV20-1 to TRBJ1-4; D gene ambiguous. Trimming removed 0 bases at V and 7 bases at J, with 9 bases between. Germline V gene data show CDR1 as DFQATT and CDR2 as SNEGSKA (reference sequence). The length of the CDR3 is 13 residues. For the CDR3, the DNA is TGCAGTGCTAGAGAGGGCGGGAGTGAAAAACTGTTTTTT. It yields the protein CSAREGGSEKLFF.

This chain connects TRBV6-2 or TRBV6-3 to TRBJ2-7; D may correspond to TRBD1 or TRBD2 (5 bases each). Germline CDR1 and CDR2: MNHEY and SVGEGT. Trimming shortened V by 5 bases and J by 1 base, and 12 bases separated the two germline ends. This CDR3 has 14 amino acids. The CDR3 reads CASSHGTESYEQYF. In nucleotides, the CDR3 is TGTGCCAGCAGTCACGGGACGGAATCCTACGAGCAGTACTTC.

This sequence joins TRBV19 and TRBJ1-1; D uncertain. Trimming took off 1 base at V and 6 bases at J, with 3 bases between the two ends. The CDR3 covers 11 residues. Per germline, CDR1 LNHDA and CDR2 SQIVND (reference sequence). The CDR3 bases are TGTGCCAGTAGTATAGGACCTGAAGCTTTCTTT. Encoded protein: CASSIGPEAFF.

The chain uses TRBV6-6 and TRBJ1-5; no reliable D call. Germline V CDR1 and CDR2: MNHNY, SVGAGI (reference sequence). The V and J ends lost 2 bases and 1 base respectively, with 9 bases between them. The CDR3 has 15 amino acids. The CDR3 coding sequence is TGTGCCAGCAGTTACCCCACGGGCAGCAATCAGCCCCAGCATTTT. Its translation: CASSYPTGSNQPQHF.

This clonotype was picked up a small number of times. V usage is TRBV20-1 and J usage is TRBJ2-1; 8 nucleotides line up with TRBD2. Per germline, CDR1 DFQATT and CDR2 SNEGSKA (reference sequence). Trimming removed 5 bases from V and 5 bases from J; junction bases left unmatched: 8. The CDR3 sequence is 14 residues long. The CDR3 DNA reads TGCAGTGCTTACGGGAGGGACTTGAACAATGAGCAGTTCTTC. It is translated as CSAYGRDLNNEQFF.

This clonotype was observed a few times. The chain joins TRBV6-1 to TRBJ1-1; D remains ambiguous. The V gene's germline CDR1 is MNHNS and CDR2 SASEGT. The CDR3 is made up of 12 amino acids. V was shortened by 3 bases and J by 4 bases, with 6 bases between the two germline ends. This chain's CDR3 is CASSDRSTEAFF. The CDR3 DNA is TGTGCCAGCAGTGACAGAAGCACTGAAGCTTTCTTT.

The V and J genes are TRBV28 and TRBJ1-3; TRBD1 might be the D (5 bases). The germline CDR1 and CDR2 sequences are MDHEN and SYDVKM. The CDR3 extends over 14 amino acids. Trimming took off 8 bases at V and 1 base at J, with 12 bases between the two ends. The CDR3, as DNA: TGTGCCAGCCTGGACACAAAATCTGGAAACACCATATATTTT. It is translated as CASLDTKSGNTIYF.

This clonotype has just a few counts. This chain connects TRBV2 to TRBJ2-5; TRBD1 might be the D (7 bases). The germline gives CDR1 SNHLY, CDR2 FYNNEI. V was shortened by 7 bases and J by 6 bases, with 15 bases between the two germline ends. CDR3 length: 13 amino acids. CDR3 sequence reads: CASMEGRGKTQYF. In DNA form, the CDR3 reads TGTGCCAGCATGGAGGGCAGGGGGAAGACCCAGTACTTC.

This clonotype was seen ten or more times. The genes are TRBV18 and TRBJ1-6, with D maybe TRBD1 (5 bases). Germline values: CDR1 KGHSH, CDR2 LQKENI. This CDR3 spans 15 amino acids. Trimming removed 6 bases at V and 7 bases at J, with 16 bases between. The CDR3 is CASSPTVPRNSPLHF. For the CDR3, the DNA is TGTGCCAGCTCCCCGACAGTTCCGCGGAATTCACCCCTCCACTTT.

This clonotype was detected a few times. V usage is TRBV29-1 and J usage is TRBJ2-6, with D unresolved. The V gene lost 0 bases and the J gene lost 0 bases, with 9 bases spanning the gap. Germline V lookup: CDR1 SQVTM, CDR2 ANQGSEA. CDR3 length: 16 residues. This chain's CDR3 is CSVEEGRRSGANVLTF. CDR3 DNA: TGCAGCGTTGAAGAGGGCCGGCGCTCTGGGGCCAACGTCCTGACTTTC.

This clonotype has just a few counts. The CDR3: CASSTTGQGGYTF. The CDR3, as DNA: TGTGCCAGCAGTACGACAGGGCAGGGAGGCTACACCTTC. The chain carries TRBV6-1 and TRBJ1-2, with 7 bases identical to TRBD1. The length of the CDR3 is 13 residues. Looked up from germline, CDR1 is MNHNS and CDR2 is SASEGT. Germline trimming cut 5 bases from V and 8 bases from J; bases unmatched to any gene: 8.

This clonotype has just a few counts. The CDR3 is CASSSPFRGVNTGELFF. CDR3 sequence (DNA): TGTGCCAGCAGCTCGCCCTTTAGAGGGGTCAACACCGGGGAGCTGTTTTTT. The chain has TRBV7-6 and TRBJ2-2; D is perhaps TRBD1 or TRBD2 (5 bases each). Per germline, CDR1 SGHVS and CDR2 FNYEAQ. The germline V and J ends were trimmed by 4 bases and 2 bases, with 17 bases remaining between them. The length of the CDR3 is 17 residues.

This clonotype came up many times. Germline is not matched at one junction end, which may reflect a read error. The chain's CDR3 is CASSSGTSVDPTLF. The CDR3 DNA reads TGTGCCAGCAGCTCCGGGACTAGCGTAGACCCTACGCTCTTC. J is TRBJ2-7 and V is TRBV6-2 or TRBV6-3; 10 bases map to TRBD2. CDR3 length equals 14 residues. Germline CDR1 MNHEY, CDR2 SVGEGT.

This clonotype was seen a few times. The CDR3 nucleotides read TGTGCCAGCAGCAAATACACTAGCGGCAATGAGCAGTTCTTC. The encoded protein is CASSKYTSGNEQFF. The rearrangement links TRBV7-9 to TRBJ2-1; 8 nucleotides match TRBD2. After removal of 5 bases from V and 6 bases from J, the junction contained 6 bases not matched to a gene. Germline CDR1 SEHNR, CDR2 FQNEAQ (reference sequence). The CDR3 has 14 residues. The full variable domain, in which reference TRBV7-9 and TRBJ2-1 provide the parts outside the CDR3, is DTGVSQNPRHKITKRGQNVTFRCDPISEHNRLYWYRQTLGQGPEFLTYFQNEAQLEKSRLLSDRFSAERPKGSFSTLEIQRTEQGDSAMYLCASSKYTSGNEQFFGPGTRLTVL.

This clonotype turned up a few times. This chain uses TRBV15 with TRBJ1-3; 9 bases map to TRBD1. With 3 bases clipped from V and 2 bases from J, the junction kept 11 bases outside the gene matches. This CDR3 comprises 18 residues. Germline V gene lookup returns CDR1 LNHNV and CDR2 YYDKDF (reference sequence). The CDR3 region is CATSSYPTGGPAGNTIYF. DNA of the CDR3: TGTGCCACCAGCAGCTACCCCACAGGGGGCCCGGCTGGAAACACCATATATTTT.

In its sample, this clonotype was seen a few times. CDR3 protein: CASTRTEYNEQFF. The CDR3 nucleotides are TGTGCCAGCACCCGGACAGAGTACAATGAGCAGTTCTTC. The chain recombines TRBV27 with TRBJ2-1, with D perhaps matching TRBD1 (6 bases). With 7 bases removed from V and 4 bases from J, the gap between germline ends came to 11 bases. CDR3 length: 13 amino acids. The germline V gene encodes CDR1 MNHEY and CDR2 SMNVEV (reference sequence).

V is TRBV10-3 and J is TRBJ1-6; no reliable D call. The V end lost 7 bases, the J end lost 8 bases, and 12 bases lay between the germline ends. The germline CDR1 and CDR2 sequences are ENHRY and SYGVKD. The CDR3 has 13 residues. The CDR3 nucleotides are TGTGCCATCAATAGGGATGGGGATTCACCCCTCCACTTT. This translates into CAINRDGDSPLHF.

The rearrangement uses TRBV4-3 and TRBJ2-4; no clear D. Deletions cut 1 base from V and 4 bases from J, with 11 bases between. Looked up from germline, CDR1 is LGHNA and CDR2 is YSLEER. The CDR3 is 15 amino acids. In DNA form, the CDR3 reads TGCGCCAGCAGCCAAGTGCCCCCTGGGAAAAACATTCAGTACTTC. Protein sequence: CASSQVPPGKNIQYF.

This clonotype was counted ten times or more. This chain uses TRBV7-9 with TRBJ1-2; 7 bases are shared with TRBD1. The germline gives CDR1 SEHNR, CDR2 FQNEAQ (reference sequence). The CDR3 spans 13 residues. The ends lost 3 bases at V and 8 bases at J; junction bases unmatched: 6. CDR3: CASSFDRDWGYTF. The CDR3 bases are TGTGCCAGCAGCTTTGACAGGGACTGGGGCTACACCTTC.

This chain links TRBV28 with TRBJ1-5; no clear D. The germline V gene has CDR1 MDHEN and CDR2 SYDVKM. The CDR3 totals 14 residues. Trimming stripped 5 bases from V and 7 bases from J, with 15 bases between. The CDR3 nucleotides read TGTGCCAGCAGTCCACCAAACCCGGAGCAGCCCCAGCATTTT. This sequence encodes CASSPPNPEQPQHF. Full variable domain (outside the CDR3, taken from reference TRBV28 and TRBJ1-5): DVKVTQSSRYLVKRTGEKVFLECVQDMDHENMFWYRQDPGLGLRLIYFSYDVKMKEKGDIPEGYSVSREKKERFSLILESASTNQTSMYLCASSPPNPEQPQHFGDGTRLSIL.

A few counts support this clonotype. The V and J genes are TRBV28 and TRBJ1-3; D ambiguous. The CDR3 length is 13 residues. The germline CDR1 and CDR2 sequences are MDHEN and SYDVKM. V dropped 7 bases and J dropped 6 bases, with 13 bases sitting between them. CDR3 sequence reads: CASTGSAENTIYF. The CDR3 DNA reads as TGTGCCAGCACGGGATCGGCTGAAAACACCATATATTTT.

The V and J genes are TRBV10-3 and TRBJ1-1; the match to TRBD1 covers 9 bases. The CDR3 length is 16 residues. Germline V gene lookup returns CDR1 ENHRY and CDR2 SYGVKD. V lost 3 bases, J lost 2 bases, and 7 bases stayed unmatched. The CDR3 sequence: CAISEYGQGINTEAFF. The CDR3 coding sequence is TGTGCCATCAGTGAATACGGACAGGGGATCAACACTGAAGCTTTCTTT.

This chain uses TRBV11-2 with TRBJ1-2, with unresolved D. V lost 5 bases to trimming and J lost 5 bases, with 15 bases between them. The length of the CDR3 is 14 residues. Germline loops: CDR1 SGHAT, CDR2 FQNNGV. The CDR3 DNA follows: TGTGCCAGCAGCCGGAGTACCAGCCTTTATGGCTACACCTTC. This translates into CASSRSTSLYGYTF.

The chain uses TRBV6-9 and TRBJ2-6; D gene ambiguous. CDR1 is MNHGY, CDR2 SVAAGI, per germline. The CDR3 is 15 amino acids. V dropped 6 bases and J dropped 0 bases, with 9 bases sitting between them. CDR3 sequence: CASSKRYSGANVLTF. For the CDR3, the DNA is TGTGCCAGCAGCAAGAGGTACTCTGGGGCCAACGTCCTGACTTTC.

This clonotype has a handful of counts. The chain is built from TRBV28 and TRBJ2-5; D gene uncertain. Germline V gene sequence: CDR1 MDHEN, CDR2 SYDVKM. V was trimmed by 5 bases and J by 2 bases, leaving 18 bases between them. The CDR3 is 16 residues long. The DNA of the CDR3 is TGTGCCAGCAGTACGAAACGCACTCAACGGCAAGAGACCCAGTACTTC. Amino acids: CASSTKRTQRQETQYF. The whole variable domain, remainder taken from reference TRBV28 and TRBJ2-5, is DVKVTQSSRYLVKRTGEKVFLECVQDMDHENMFWYRQDPGLGLRLIYFSYDVKMKEKGDIPEGYSVSREKKERFSLILESASTNQTSMYLCASSTKRTQRQETQYFGPGTRLLVL.

The J gene is TRBJ2-2, the V gene TRBV27, with a possible D match to TRBD1 (6 bases). V lost 1 base and J lost 4, with 13 bases in between. The CDR3 is 16 amino acids. The germline gives CDR1 MNHEY, CDR2 SMNVEV (reference sequence). The CDR3 nucleotides read TGTGCCAGCAGTTTATATTTCAGGGGATCCACCGGGGAGCTGTTTTTT. This encodes CASSLYFRGSTGELFF.

The chain is built from TRBV6-1 and TRBJ1-2; the D gene is possibly TRBD1 (6 bases). V was pared by 6 bases and J by 8 bases, with 13 bases between. The CDR3 contains 12 residues. CDR1 MNHNS and CDR2 SASEGT come from the germline V gene. The CDR3 sequence: CASSPGARGYTF. In DNA, the CDR3 is TGTGCCAGCAGCCCGGGGGCAAGGGGCTACACCTTC.

This clonotype was detected many times. This chain joins TRBV11-2 and TRBJ2-7; 7 nucleotides align to TRBD1. Germline lookup yields CDR1 SGHAT and CDR2 FQNNGV. Trimming cost V 5 bases and J 4 bases; bases outside gene matches: 8. The CDR3 runs to 14 residues. CDR3 sequence reads: CASSRSGQTYEQYF. The CDR3 coding sequence is TGTGCCAGCAGCCGTTCGGGACAGACATACGAGCAGTACTTC.

This clonotype was seen a handful of times. CDR3 in DNA: TGTGCCAGCAGCTTGGACGGGACAGCATTCTCTGGAAACACCATATATTTT. It specifies CASSLDGTAFSGNTIYF. J is TRBJ1-3 and V is TRBV5-4, with TRBD1 identical over 7 bases. The germline gives CDR1 SGHNT, CDR2 YYREEE (reference sequence). The CDR3 has 17 residues. Trimming took 0 bases from V and 0 from J; bases not matched to a gene: 6.